This record covers a single T cell receptor (beta chain). Its antigen remains unknown. This entry comes from a study of CD8 T cell repertoires and HIV-1 epitope variants. Across the study: Tested: three Gag epitope families, Nef HW9 and YT9. An approximately 11-day culture received IL-2, IL-7 and IL-15 on days 3 and 7.

The CDR3 spans 17 residues. With 2 bases clipped from V and 1 base from J, the junction kept 8 bases outside the gene matches. The germline V gene has CDR1 MNHEY and CDR2 SMNVEV (reference sequence). Study-wide findings and caveats: Most of the nine antigen-specific clonotypes appeared cross-reactive to autologous or escape variants.

Some clones are missing from TCRdb's copy, which holds only in-frame ones; the method was immunoSEQ multiplex PCR. In the table there are around 5,000 clones, about 67% of which are singletons. The chain joins TRBV27 to TRBJ2-7, with 10 bases matching TRBD1. This TCR was sampled from a male donor with HIV. The specimen sequenced was cultured CD8+ T cells derived from PBMCs. The CDR3 coding sequence is TGTGCCAGCAGTTTAACGCGGACAGGGGGTACATCCTACGAGCAGTACTTC. It encodes CASSLTRTGGTSYEQYF.